Presented here are 19 T cell receptor beta chains from one specimen sequenced in a study of blood T cell repertoires in COVID-19. Method: immunoSEQ multiplex PCR; TCRdb's copy keeps in-frame clones and lacks some. Of about 110,000 clones detected, around four fifths appear once; the ten largest clones hold approximately 19%. Sequencing was done on a sample of peripheral blood. These receptors were taken from an older woman with acute or convalescent COVID-19.

The chain has TRBV29-1 and TRBJ2-2; weak D call: TRBD1 (5 bases). CDR1 is SQVTM, CDR2 ANQGSEA, per germline. The V end lost 4 bases, the J end lost 3 bases, and 6 bases lay between the germline ends. This CDR3 is 12 amino acids long. CDR3 region: CSVVGDTGELFF. CDR3 nucleotides: TGCAGCGTTGTAGGGGACACCGGGGAGCTGTTTTTT.

This sequence joins TRBV2 and TRBJ1-2; the match to TRBD1 covers 9 bases. Germline CDR1 is SNHLY and CDR2 is FYNNEI. J was trimmed by 4 bases and V by 4 bases; bases with no gene match: 7. This CDR3 comprises 15 residues. CDR3 amino acids: CASSVGGTGSYGYTF. As DNA, the CDR3 is TGTGCCAGCAGTGTCGGGGGGACAGGGTCCTATGGCTACACCTTC.

This clone occurred once. The rearrangement joins TRBV7-9 to TRBJ1-1, with D possibly matching TRBD1 (6 bases). The V gene's germline CDR1 is SEHNR and CDR2 FQNEAQ (reference sequence). There are 13 residues in the CDR3. The germline V and J ends were trimmed by 0 bases and 10 bases, with 12 bases remaining between them. This CDR3 is CASSLAWGLGAFF. In DNA, the CDR3 is TGTGCCAGCAGCTTAGCTTGGGGGCTGGGAGCTTTCTTT. The variable domain in full, completed from reference TRBV7-9 and TRBJ1-1, reads DTGVSQNPRHKITKRGQNVTFRCDPISEHNRLYWYRQTLGQGPEFLTYFQNEAQLEKSRLLSDRFSAERPKGSFSTLEIQRTEQGDSAMYLCASSLAWGLGAFFGQGTRLTVV.

This clone came up a few times. This chain links TRBV10-2 with TRBJ1-1; a possible D gene is TRBD1 (6 bases). The CDR3 runs to 13 residues. V dropped 8 bases and J dropped 3 bases, with 13 bases sitting between them. Germline assignment: CDR1 WSHSY and CDR2 SAAADI. CDR3 in DNA: TGCGCCAGCTCCCGGGACACTTACACTGAAGCTTTCTTT. This gives the protein CASSRDTYTEAFF.

This clone was seen more than once but under ten times. The V gene is TRBV2, the J gene TRBJ2-5; 7 nucleotides line up with TRBD2. V was clipped by 6 bases and J by 9 bases; unmatched bases: 19. The CDR3 has 16 residues. Germline assignment: CDR1 SNHLY and CDR2 FYNNEI. In DNA, the CDR3 is TGTGCCAGCAGACAAAGGCTAGCGGATACCCAAGGGGCCCAGTACTTC. It specifies CASRQRLADTQGAQYF.

This sequence joins TRBV2 and TRBJ1-5; 8 bases are shared with TRBD1. The junction had 7 bases not matched to a gene; V was cut back by 6 bases and J by 6 bases. The CDR3 spans 14 residues. Germline CDR1 and CDR2: SNHLY and FYNNEI. Here the CDR3 reads CASRDTGGSQPQHF. In DNA, the CDR3 is TGTGCCAGCAGAGATACAGGGGGGTCTCAGCCCCAGCATTTT.

The gene calls are TRBV10-3 and TRBJ2-7; D may be TRBD1 (5 bases). Trimming took 4 bases from V and 2 from J, leaving 18 bases between them. Germline-derived CDR1 and CDR2 are ENHRY and SYGVKD. The CDR3 is made up of 16 amino acids. In DNA, the CDR3 is TGTGCCATCAGTGTGTTGGTCCGAGACAGAGCCTACGAGCAGTACTTC. As protein: CAISVLVRDRAYEQYF.

In its sample, this clone is medium-sized. This chain links TRBV18 with TRBJ1-5, with no clear D. The CDR3 runs 14 residues. Germline V gene lookup returns CDR1 KGHSH and CDR2 LQKENI. V lost 2 bases and J lost 3, with 8 bases in between. In DNA form, the CDR3 reads TGTGCCAGCTCACCATCCGGGGACAATCAGCCCCAGCATTTT. This codes for CASSPSGDNQPQHF.

The chain employs TRBV11-2 and TRBJ1-4; 7 bases match TRBD1. Germline CDR1 SGHAT, CDR2 FQNNGV. The ends lost 3 bases at V and 11 bases at J; junction bases unmatched: 15. The length of the CDR3 is 16 residues. Here the CDR3 reads CASSFKGDSSPLKLFF. DNA for the CDR3: TGTGCCAGCAGCTTTAAAGGGGACAGCTCCCCGCTCAAACTGTTTTTT.

This clone appeared once. V gene TRBV5-1 combines with J gene TRBJ1-1; 8 bases agree with TRBD1. The CDR3 runs 14 residues. Trimming took 8 bases from V and 3 from J; bases not matched to a gene: 9. Germline V gene lookup returns CDR1 SGHRS and CDR2 YFSETQ. The CDR3 loop reads CASFKTGEDTEAFF. The CDR3 bases are TGCGCCAGTTTTAAGACAGGGGAGGACACTGAAGCTTTCTTT.

The chain recombines TRBV27 with TRBJ2-2; possible D gene TRBD1, 6 bases. The V gene's germline CDR1 is MNHEY and CDR2 SMNVEV (reference sequence). Trimming shortened V by 3 bases and J by 0 bases, and 11 bases separated the two germline ends. The CDR3 consists of 16 residues. The CDR3 DNA is TGTGCCAGCAGTTTCTCGACAGGTTCGAACACCGGGGAGCTGTTTTTT. It codes for CASSFSTGSNTGELFF.

V usage is TRBV5-1 and J usage is TRBJ2-5, with D possibly matching TRBD1 (5 bases). CDR1 and CDR2 from the germline V gene are SGHRS and YFSETQ. Between the trimmed V and J ends, which lost 1 base and 7 bases, there was a span of 23 bases. The CDR3 is 17 residues long. The CDR3 coding sequence is TGCGCCAGCAGCTTGCGGGCCCAGGGTACCCAAAAGCGGACCCAGTACTTC. This translates into CASSLRAQGTQKRTQYF.

The chain carries TRBV2 and TRBJ1-5, with TRBD1 matching 7 bases. CDR3 length: 13 residues. After removal of 6 bases from V and 13 bases from J, the junction contained 12 bases not matched to a gene. From germline, CDR1 is SNHLY and CDR2 FYNNEI. CDR3 nucleotide sequence: TGTGCCAGCAGGGTAGAGAGAAGGGGGCTACAGCATTTT. This sequence encodes CASRVERRGLQHF.

This rearrangement joins TRBV28 to TRBJ2-5, with 10 bases identical to TRBD1. The CDR3 extends over 14 amino acids. Germline V gene lookup returns CDR1 MDHEN and CDR2 SYDVKM. J gave up 2 bases and V 4 bases, and 1 base lay outside the gene matches. Here the CDR3 reads CASSSDRGQETQYF. CDR3 DNA sequence: TGTGCCAGCAGTTCGGACAGGGGGCAAGAGACCCAGTACTTC. Filled out from reference TRBV28 and TRBJ2-5, the complete variable domain reads DVKVTQSSRYLVKRTGEKVFLECVQDMDHENMFWYRQDPGLGLRLIYFSYDVKMKEKGDIPEGYSVSREKKERFSLILESASTNQTSMYLCASSSDRGQETQYFGPGTRLLVL.

The rearrangement joins TRBV3-1 (or the pseudogene TRBV3-2) to TRBJ2-7; possible D gene TRBD2, 5 bases. The V end lost 4 bases, the J end lost 2 bases, and 18 bases lay between the germline ends. The length of the CDR3 is 16 residues. The germline gives CDR1 LGHDT, CDR2 YNNKEL (reference sequence). The CDR3 loop is CASSPYLLGATYEQYF. The CDR3 nucleotides read TGTGCCAGCAGCCCGTATCTTTTGGGAGCTACCTACGAGCAGTACTTC.

This clone appeared a single time. The chain couples TRBV12-3 or TRBV12-4 to TRBJ1-2; 7 positions agree with TRBD1. V trimming: 5 bases; J trimming: 3 bases; junction bases outside the gene matches: 3. CDR3 length: 13 residues. The CDR3 is CASSVQGYYGYTF. CDR3 in DNA: TGTGCCAGCAGTGTACAGGGGTACTATGGCTACACCTTC.

This chain joins TRBV5-1 and TRBJ1-1; 11 positions agree with TRBD1. The CDR3 length is 15 residues. The germline V gene has CDR1 SGHRS and CDR2 YFSETQ. The V gene end was trimmed by 2 bases and the J gene end by 4 bases; junction bases not matched to a gene: 4. DNA for the CDR3: TGCGCCAGCAGCTTCGGTGGGACAGGGGGCACTGAAGCTTTCTTT. Its translation: CASSFGGTGGTEAFF.

CDR3 in amino acids: CASSPDTFPLHF. The CDR3 nucleotides read TGTGCCAGCTCACCCGACACATTCCCCCTCCACTTT. The chain employs TRBV18 and TRBJ1-6; D unclear. The CDR3 consists of 12 residues. V was cut by 3 bases and J by 13 bases, with 10 bases left in between. In germline, CDR1 is KGHSH, CDR2 LQKENI.

The chain is built from TRBV20-1 and TRBJ1-3, with D unresolved. This CDR3 contains 12 residues. V lost 3 bases and J lost 7, with 10 bases in between. Germline V gene sequence: CDR1 DFQATT, CDR2 SNEGSKA (reference sequence). The CDR3 spells CSASPPTNTIYF. The CDR3 DNA reads as TGCAGTGCTAGTCCGCCGACTAACACCATATATTTT.